Each of the 25 T cell receptor beta chains below was sequenced from the same sample in a study of Ad26.COV2.S vaccination and SARS-CoV-2 variants. Profiling relied on immunoSEQ multiplex PCR, and the TCRdb table lists in-frame clones only, not all of them. The sample gives about 350,000 clones, around 92% of which show up once; about 3.9% is in the top ten. Sequences were derived from peripheral blood, sampled after recovery from COVID-19. These receptor sequences come from a human donor who had recovered from COVID-19.

The chain uses TRBV12-3 or TRBV12-4 and TRBJ1-5, with no clear D. CDR3 length: 12 residues. V lost 2 bases and J 6 bases, leaving 5 bases between the germline ends. DNA of the CDR3: TGTGCCAGCAGTTTAATAAGTCAGCCCCAGCATTTT. Amino acid sequence: CASSLISQPQHF.

This chain connects TRBV5-6 to TRBJ2-2, with 12 bases that match TRBD2. Germline V lookup: CDR1 SGHDT, CDR2 YYEEEE. CDR3 size: 18 residues. The V gene end was trimmed by 3 bases and the J gene end by 3 bases; junction bases not matched to a gene: 9. This CDR3 is CASSSVLAGGPHTGELFF. The CDR3, as DNA: TGTGCCAGCAGCTCGGTTCTAGCGGGGGGGCCTCACACCGGGGAGCTGTTTTTT.

This clone was seen once. The chain couples TRBV5-1 to TRBJ2-1; D perhaps matches TRBD2 (6 bases). The V and J ends lost 0 bases and 10 bases respectively, with 14 bases between them. Germline V CDR1 and CDR2: SGHRS, YFSETQ. The CDR3 spans 14 residues. The CDR3 nucleotides read TGCGCCAGCAGCTTGGATGGCGGGGCAGGGGAGCAGTTCTTC. It encodes CASSLDGGAGEQFF.

The gene calls are TRBV12-3 or TRBV12-4 and TRBJ2-7, with unresolved D. The CDR3 totals 12 residues. V was pared by 5 bases and J by 0 bases, with 5 bases between. CDR3 in DNA: TGTGCCAGCAGTACCAACTCCTACGAGCAGTACTTC. Its translation: CASSTNSYEQYF.

This clone appeared once. The chain uses TRBV7-2 and TRBJ1-1, with TRBD1 matching 8 bases. The V segment lost 8 bases and the J segment 3 bases; nucleotides outside the gene matches: 8. The CDR3 is 14 residues long. The germline gives CDR1 SGHTA, CDR2 FQGNSA. The CDR3 reads CASGQGAAYTEAFF. The CDR3 nucleotides read TGTGCCAGCGGGCAGGGGGCGGCGTACACTGAAGCTTTCTTT. Variable domain in full (rest from reference TRBV7-2 and TRBJ1-1): GAGVSQSPSNKVTEKGKDVELRCDPISGHTALYWYRQSLGQGLEFLIYFQGNSAPDKSGLPSDRFSAERTGGSVSTLTIQRTQQEDSAVYLCASGQGAAYTEAFFGQGTRLTVV.

CDR3 sequence (DNA): TGCGCCAGCAGCTTGGGGAGACCTAGTGGAGATACGCAGTATTTT. It encodes CASSLGRPSGDTQYF. V gene TRBV5-1 combines with J gene TRBJ2-3; no clear D gene. V lost 0 bases and J lost 5, with 13 bases in between. CDR1 and CDR2 from the germline V gene are SGHRS and YFSETQ. There are 15 residues in the CDR3. Supplemented by reference TRBV5-1 and TRBJ2-3, the full variable domain reads KAGVTQTPRYLIKTRGQQVTLSCSPISGHRSVSWYQQTPGQGLQFLFEYFSETQRNKGNFPGRFSGRQFSNSRSEMNVSTLELGDSALYLCASSLGRPSGDTQYFGPGTRLTVL.

This chain joins TRBV5-1 and TRBJ1-4; TRBD1 might be the D (6 bases). With 1 base removed from V and 7 bases from J, the gap between germline ends came to 14 bases. CDR1 SGHRS and CDR2 YFSETQ come from the germline V gene. CDR3 length: 15 amino acids. The CDR3 region is CASSLRPGESEKLFF. CDR3 in DNA: TGCGCCAGCAGCTTGAGGCCAGGGGAGTCTGAAAAACTGTTTTTT.

The chain joins TRBV5-4 to TRBJ1-2; maybe TRBD1 (6 bases). V was clipped by 0 bases and J by 3 bases, with 9 bases between them. The CDR3 sequence is 14 residues long. CDR1 and CDR2 (germline): SGHNT, YYREEE (reference sequence). In DNA form, the CDR3 reads TGTGCCAGCAGCTTGGACAGGGTGGACTATGGCTACACCTTC. It codes for CASSLDRVDYGYTF.

The chain joins TRBV5-1 to TRBJ2-5; TRBD1 is a possible D gene (6 bases). Germline V CDR1 and CDR2: SGHRS, YFSETQ. The CDR3 length is 12 residues. V gave up 10 bases and J gave up 1 base, with 11 bases separating them. The CDR3 DNA reads as TGCGCCTCCTCAGGGGTCCAAGAGACCCAGTACTTC. This gives the protein CASSGVQETQYF.

This chain connects TRBV15 to TRBJ1-1, with no clear D. Germline CDR1 is LNHNV and CDR2 is YYDKDF (reference sequence). The length of the CDR3 is 15 residues. Trimming left V 1 base short and J 1 base short, with 10 bases between. The CDR3 DNA sequence: TGTGCCACCAGCAGAGTTGCGGGGTCGAACACTGAAGCTTTCTTT. Translation: CATSRVAGSNTEAFF.

In this sample, this clone turned up once. The rearrangement links TRBV7-9 to TRBJ2-2, with TRBD1 identical over 10 bases. Germline V gives CDR1 SEHNR, CDR2 FQNEAQ (reference sequence). The V and J ends lost 5 bases and 6 bases, in that order; junction bases with no gene match: 6. The CDR3 covers 15 residues. In DNA form, the CDR3 reads TGTGCCAGCAGCCCCCGGGACAGGGGTCCCGGGGAGCTGTTTTTT. Translating gives CASSPRDRGPGELFF.

The rearrangement uses TRBV27 and TRBJ2-1, with 7 bases lining up with TRBD1. This CDR3 has 16 residues. Germline V gene lookup returns CDR1 MNHEY and CDR2 SMNVEV (reference sequence). V lost 0 bases, J lost 4 bases, and 6 bases stayed unmatched. CDR3 protein: CASSLSTGTIYNEQFF. The CDR3 DNA sequence: TGTGCCAGCAGTTTATCGACAGGGACCATATACAATGAGCAGTTCTTC.

The gene calls are TRBV5-1 and TRBJ1-6; 10 bases are a match to TRBD1. CDR3 length equals 17 residues. The junction had 17 bases not matched to a gene; V was cut back by 3 bases and J by 14 bases. Germline CDR1 SGHRS, CDR2 YFSETQ. CDR3 region: CASSSQGTGQGSDTLHF. The CDR3 bases are TGCGCCAGCAGCTCGCAAGGCACGGGACAGGGGTCAGACACCCTCCACTTT. Complete variable domain (other parts from reference TRBV5-1 and TRBJ1-6): KAGVTQTPRYLIKTRGQQVTLSCSPISGHRSVSWYQQTPGQGLQFLFEYFSETQRNKGNFPGRFSGRQFSNSRSEMNVSTLELGDSALYLCASSSQGTGQGSDTLHFGNGTRLTVT.

V and J are TRBV14 and TRBJ1-3; D perhaps matches TRBD1 (6 bases). Germline CDR1 is SGHDN and CDR2 is FVKESK. V lost 0 bases to trimming and J lost 0 bases, with 18 bases between them. This CDR3 is 19 amino acids long. In DNA, the CDR3 is TGTGCCAGCAGCCAAGATCATTTTGGGACACCGGGCTCTGGAAACACCATATATTTT. This translates into CASSQDHFGTPGSGNTIYF.

The CDR3 sequence: CASSQEWTGGGEQFF. DNA for the CDR3: TGCGCCAGCAGCCAAGAGTGGACAGGGGGCGGTGAGCAGTTCTTC. The chain recombines TRBV4-1 with TRBJ2-1, with 11 bases identical to TRBD1. The germline CDR1 and CDR2 sequences are MGHRA and YSYEKL. The CDR3 has 15 residues. Germline trimming cut 0 bases from V and 9 bases from J; bases unmatched to any gene: 4.

The gene calls are TRBV11-2 and TRBJ2-3; 9 nucleotides line up with TRBD1. V lost 1 base to trimming and J lost 5 bases; unmatched junction nucleotides: 7. CDR3 length equals 16 residues. Germline CDR1 SGHAT, CDR2 FQNNGV. CDR3 nucleotide sequence: TGTGCCAGCAGCTTAGCTATGAGGACAGGGGTAGATACGCAGTATTTT. Its translation: CASSLAMRTGVDTQYF.

V and J are TRBV5-1 and TRBJ1-3; D not certain. This CDR3 contains 16 residues. Trimming removed 1 base at V and 0 bases at J, with 11 bases between. Germline V gene lookup returns CDR1 SGHRS and CDR2 YFSETQ. The CDR3 nucleotides read TGCGCCAGCAGCTTGACACAGTCCACCTCTGGAAACACCATATATTTT. As protein: CASSLTQSTSGNTIYF.

The genes are TRBV19 and TRBJ2-6, with D possibly called TRBD1 or TRBD2 (6 bases each). Trimming removed 9 bases from V and 0 bases from J, with 18 bases in between. The CDR3 sequence is 17 residues long. Germline V gives CDR1 LNHDA, CDR2 SQIVND (reference sequence). The CDR3 nucleotides are TGTGCCAGCCGCGGCGGGACACCTCGCTCTGGGGCCAACGTCCTGACTTTC. It translates to CASRGGTPRSGANVLTF.

The rearrangement links TRBV11-2 to TRBJ1-4, with a tentative D call TRBD1 (5 bases). V dropped 3 bases and J dropped 0 bases, with 14 bases sitting between them. Germline V gene data show CDR1 as SGHAT and CDR2 as FQNNGV. The CDR3 is made up of 17 amino acids. CDR3 in DNA: TGTGCCAGCAGCTTTTTATCTGACAGATCAACTAATGAAAAACTGTTTTTT. It is translated as CASSFLSDRSTNEKLFF.

This clone was found once. V and J are TRBV3-1 (or the pseudogene TRBV3-2) and TRBJ1-5; D is uncertain. The ends were cut back, 3 bases at V and 2 bases at J, with 17 bases in the middle. Germline V lookup: CDR1 LGHDT, CDR2 YNNKEL (reference sequence). The CDR3 length is 17 residues. The CDR3: CASSHSKRQLGNQPQHF. CDR3 DNA sequence: TGTGCCAGCAGCCACTCTAAGAGGCAGTTGGGCAATCAGCCCCAGCATTTT.

The chain recombines TRBV7-2 with TRBJ2-5, with TRBD2 identical over 7 bases. Unmatched junction bases numbered 9, after V lost 4 bases and J lost 4 bases. The germline V gene has CDR1 SGHTA and CDR2 FQGNSA. The CDR3 has 15 amino acids. The CDR3 nucleotides are TGTGCCAGCAGCTCCGATGGAGGCGGGGGAGAGACCCAGTACTTC. Translation gives CASSSDGGGGETQYF.

The chain combines TRBV6-1 with TRBJ2-1; TRBD2 matches at 9 bases. The junction had 10 bases not matched to a gene; V was cut back by 3 bases and J by 10 bases. Per the germline V gene, CDR1 is MNHNS and CDR2 is SASEGT. The CDR3 is 15 amino acids. In DNA form, the CDR3 reads TGTGCCAGCAGTGATGGACTAGCGAGCCGGATCGAGCAGTTCTTC. Translating it yields CASSDGLASRIEQFF.

The chain is built from TRBV7-2 and TRBJ2-2; TRBD1 is a possible D gene (6 bases). The V gene's germline CDR1 is SGHTA and CDR2 FQGNSA. The CDR3 has 16 residues. V was cut by 5 bases and J by 3 bases, with 16 bases left in between. The CDR3 DNA follows: TGTGCCAGCAGCCTTGGGTACAGGGCAGACACCGGGGAGCTGTTTTTT. It yields the protein CASSLGYRADTGELFF.

This chain joins TRBV3-1 (or the pseudogene TRBV3-2) and TRBJ1-6, with 7 bases identical to TRBD1. The CDR3 is 14 residues long. J gave up 9 bases and V 2 bases, and 4 bases lay outside the gene matches. Germline CDR1 reads LGHDT; CDR2 reads YNNKEL (reference sequence). The CDR3 sequence is CASSQTGAGSPLHF. The CDR3 DNA reads as TGTGCCAGCAGCCAAACAGGGGCGGGTTCACCCCTCCACTTT.

The rearrangement joins TRBV3-1 (or the pseudogene TRBV3-2) to TRBJ1-6, with no clear D. Germline assignment: CDR1 LGHDT and CDR2 YNNKEL (reference sequence). This CDR3 region has 14 residues. The V and J ends lost 2 bases and 8 bases respectively, with 10 bases between them. The CDR3 spells CASSQRERYSPLHF. The CDR3 bases are TGTGCCAGCAGCCAAAGGGAAAGATATTCACCCCTCCACTTT.